What follows is one TCR beta chain and its context. Autoimmune disease history or systemic immunosuppression meant exclusion. The data were taken from a study of OX40 agonist ivuxolimab in advanced cancers. Background on the study: At 65% to 85% male, the cohort had a mean age of about 60 years, ranging from 23 to 79.

J gave up 3 bases and V 4 bases, and 8 bases lay outside the gene matches. The CDR3 extends over 16 amino acids. Data came from immunoSEQ multiplex PCR; TCRdb stores just in-frame clones and leaves some out. The sample shows 35,000 to 45,000 clones, about 90% of them seen only once. The clonotype was recovered from an adult with an advanced solid tumor such as melanoma, head and neck, liver or kidney cancer. Sequences were derived from CD4+ or CD8+ T cells sorted from blood, sampled in a trial of the OX40 agonist ivuxolimab. The chain is built from TRBV23-1 and TRBJ2-3, with TRBD2 matching 9 bases. TRBV23-1 is treated as an ORF (open reading frame) with a function not yet certain. CDR3 in amino acids: CASSLRWLAGTDTQYF. The DNA for the CDR3 is TGCGCCAGCAGTCTACGGTGGCTAGCGGGAACAGATACGCAGTATTTT.